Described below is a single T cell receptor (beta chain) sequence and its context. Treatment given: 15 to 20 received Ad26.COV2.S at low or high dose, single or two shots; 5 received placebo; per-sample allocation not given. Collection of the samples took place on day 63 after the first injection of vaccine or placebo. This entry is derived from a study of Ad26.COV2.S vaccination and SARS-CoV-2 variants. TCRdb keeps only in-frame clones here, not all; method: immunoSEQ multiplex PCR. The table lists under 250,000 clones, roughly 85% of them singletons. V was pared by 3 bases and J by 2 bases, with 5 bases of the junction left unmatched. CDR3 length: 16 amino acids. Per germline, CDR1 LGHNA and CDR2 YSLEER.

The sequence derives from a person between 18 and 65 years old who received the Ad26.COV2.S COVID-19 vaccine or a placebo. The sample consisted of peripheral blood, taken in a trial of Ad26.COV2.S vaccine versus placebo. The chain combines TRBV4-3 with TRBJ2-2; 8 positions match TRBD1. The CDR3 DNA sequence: TGCGCCAGCAGCCAGCACCAGGGGGCAAACACCGGGGAGCTGTTTTTT. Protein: CASSQHQGANTGELFF.